This TCR beta chain was recovered during a study of T cells in Graves' hyperthyroidism and ophthalmopathy. Study-level points and caveats: Patients with ophthalmopathy were separated from those with stable hyperthyroidism by a 13 V-J model.

The V and J ends lost 7 bases and 0 bases, in that order; junction bases with no gene match: 14. CDR1 is MDHEN, CDR2 SYDVKM, per germline. The CDR3 runs 18 residues. This clonotype appeared a few times. Antigen unknown. Each diagnosis drew on symptoms, thyroxine, TRAb, thyroid ultrasound and orbital computed tomography findings. Authors of the study amplified TCR beta CDR3 regions from RNA transcripts. The TCR CDR3 was amplified in a first-round RT-PCR using the HTBI primer set. TCRdb reanalysed the multiplex PCR reads using MiXCR and keeps one entry per CDR3 protein. The sample holds 600,000 to 650,000 distinct CDR3 sequences; 20% to 25% are singletons and the top ten take under 35%.

The sequence came from a young man with Graves' ophthalmopathy. The chain links TRBV28 to TRBJ2-2; 7 bases fit TRBD2. Sequences were obtained from blood. The CDR3 bases are TGTGCCAGCATGACGACCCGGCTAGCGGTAACGAACACCGGGGAGCTGTTTTTT. Its protein is CASMTTRLAVTNTGELFF.